The rows below give T cell receptor beta chains drawn from one sample of a study of blood T cell repertoires in COVID-19. Sequencing used immunoSEQ multiplex PCR; TCRdb keeps in-frame clones, though not all of them. The sample yields around 250,000 clones, roughly 84% seen once. Sequenced input: peripheral blood. These TCRs come from a woman between 40 and 50 years old who had recovered from COVID-19. The CDR3 runs from the conserved cysteine through the conserved F or W. Each record gives: clone size, V gene, D gene, J gene, CDR3 protein, CDR3 DNA. D genes are given only for firm matches. A clone size is listed for some rows: how often the clone was seen (once, few, many), or a class if it is expanded.

size: NA; V: TRBV10-3; D: TRBD1; J: TRBJ1-2; CDR3: CAISVEQGDGYTF; DNA: TGTGCCATCAGTGTTGAACAGGGGGATGGCTACACCTTC
size: NA; V: TRBV2; D: NA; J: TRBJ2-1; CDR3: CASSESQGLYNEQFF; DNA: TGTGCCAGCAGTGAAAGCCAGGGGTTATACAATGAGCAGTTCTTC
size: NA; V: TRBV29-1; D: NA; J: TRBJ2-7; CDR3: CSVEVDREQYF; DNA: TGCAGCGTTGAAGTGGACAGAGAGCAGTACTTC
size: NA; V: TRBV5-5; D: NA; J: TRBJ2-7; CDR3: CASSPGGRAYEQYF; DNA: TGTGCCAGCAGCCCTGGAGGCCGGGCCTACGAGCAGTACTTC
size: NA; V: TRBV30; D: NA; J: TRBJ1-5; CDR3: CAWSVLSGYNQPQHF; DNA: TGTGCCTGGAGTGTACTGTCAGGGTACAATCAGCCCCAGCATTTT
size: NA; V: TRBV7-2; D: NA; J: TRBJ2-7; CDR3: CASSFAGQYYEQYF; DNA: TGTGCCAGCAGCTTCGCGGGACAGTACTACGAGCAGTACTTC
size: NA; V: TRBV11-2; D: NA; J: TRBJ2-3; CDR3: CASSLDPGGTDTQYF; DNA: TGTGCCAGCAGCTTAGACCCGGGGGGCACAGATACGCAGTATTTT
size: NA; V: TRBV12-3/TRBV12-4; D: NA; J: TRBJ1-1; CDR3: CASRYSGEDEAFF; DNA: TGTGCCAGCCGCTATTCGGGAGAGGATGAAGCTTTCTTT
size: NA; V: TRBV30; D: TRBD1; J: TRBJ2-7; CDR3: CAWSAGQGRIDEQYF; DNA: TGTGCCTGGAGTGCGGGACAGGGACGAATCGACGAGCAGTACTTC
size: NA; V: TRBV18; D: TRBD1; J: TRBJ2-7; CDR3: CASSQTGLDYEQYF; DNA: TGTGCCAGCTCACAGACAGGGTTAGACTACGAGCAGTACTTC
size: NA; V: TRBV5-4; D: NA; J: TRBJ2-1; CDR3: CASSQGGNEQFF; DNA: TGTGCCAGCAGCCAGGGCGGCAATGAGCAGTTCTTC
size: NA; V: TRBV5-1; D: NA; J: TRBJ2-7; CDR3: CASRPGQEVRYEQYF; DNA: TGCGCCAGCAGACCGGGACAAGAGGTCCGGTACGAGCAGTACTTC
size: NA; V: TRBV4-1; D: TRBD1; J: TRBJ2-3; CDR3: CASSQGPQGATDTQYF; DNA: TGCGCCAGCAGCCAAGGCCCACAGGGGGCAACAGATACGCAGTATTTT
size: NA; V: TRBV5-1; D: NA; J: TRBJ2-5; CDR3: CASSGGGGGLGETQYF; DNA: TGCGCCAGCAGCGGGGGAGGAGGGGGCCTAGGAGAGACCCAGTACTTC
size: NA; V: TRBV7-2; D: TRBD1; J: TRBJ1-1; CDR3: CASSSPGQANTEAFF; DNA: TGTGCCAGCAGCTCTCCTGGACAGGCTAACACTGAAGCTTTCTTT
size: NA; V: TRBV4-1; D: NA; J: TRBJ1-2; CDR3: CASSQTQELGGYTF; DNA: TGCGCCAGCAGCCAGACACAGGAATTAGGCGGCTACACCTTC
size: NA; V: TRBV12-3/TRBV12-4; D: NA; J: TRBJ2-2; CDR3: CASSPPNTGELFF; DNA: TGTGCCAGCAGCCCTCCTAACACCGGGGAGCTGTTTTTT
size: NA; V: TRBV7-9; D: NA; J: TRBJ2-2; CDR3: CASSLARGLAGELFF; DNA: TGTGCCAGCAGCTTAGCTCGAGGGCTTGCCGGGGAGCTGTTTTTT
size: NA; V: TRBV4-2; D: TRBD2; J: TRBJ2-5; CDR3: CASSQLKLAGGRETQYF; DNA: TGTGCCAGCAGCCAACTGAAACTAGCGGGGGGCAGGGAGACCCAGTACTTC
size: NA; V: TRBV5-1; D: NA; J: TRBJ1-2; CDR3: CASSLAAGLRTDGYTF; DNA: TGCGCCAGCAGCTTGGCGGCAGGACTGAGGACTGATGGCTACACCTTC
size: NA; V: TRBV18; D: TRBD1; J: TRBJ1-1; CDR3: CASSPLQGANTEAFF; DNA: TGTGCCAGCTCACCCTTACAGGGGGCGAACACTGAAGCTTTCTTT
size: NA; V: TRBV25-1; D: NA; J: TRBJ1-5; CDR3: CASSESEAGNQPQHF; DNA: TGTGCCAGCAGTGAAAGTGAGGCGGGCAATCAGCCCCAGCATTTT
size: NA; V: TRBV5-1; D: TRBD1; J: TRBJ2-5; CDR3: CASSSQGAKETQYF; DNA: TGCGCCAGCAGCTCTCAGGGGGCTAAAGAGACCCAGTACTTC
size: few; V: TRBV2; D: NA; J: TRBJ1-3; CDR3: CASSEQGFAGNTIYF; DNA: TGTGCCAGCAGTGAACAGGGGTTTGCCGGAAACACCATATATTTT
size: NA; V: TRBV5-1; D: TRBD1; J: TRBJ1-5; CDR3: CASSLWGRGLQPQHF; DNA: TGCGCCAGCAGCTTGTGGGGCAGGGGGCTCCAGCCCCAGCATTTT
size: few; V: TRBV5-1; D: NA; J: TRBJ2-7; CDR3: CASSFRQNYEQYF; DNA: TGCGCCAGCAGCTTCCGACAGAACTACGAGCAGTACTTC
size: NA; V: TRBV6-2/TRBV6-3; D: NA; J: TRBJ1-2; CDR3: CASSYEEGNYGYTF; DNA: TGTGCCAGCAGTTACGAGGAGGGAAACTATGGCTACACCTTC
size: NA; V: TRBV4-1; D: TRBD2; J: TRBJ2-5; CDR3: CASSHSGGANQETQYF; DNA: TGCGCCAGCAGCCATAGCGGGGGGGCAAACCAAGAGACCCAGTACTTC
size: NA; V: TRBV30; D: TRBD2; J: TRBJ2-3; CDR3: CAWSVAGGGTDTQYF; DNA: TGTGCCTGGAGTGTAGCTGGGGGGGGCACAGATACGCAGTATTTT
size: NA; V: TRBV5-5; D: NA; J: TRBJ1-4; CDR3: CASSKRRATNEKLFF; DNA: TGTGCCAGCAGCAAGCGACGGGCAACTAATGAAAAACTGTTTTTT
size: NA; V: TRBV7-2; D: NA; J: TRBJ1-4; CDR3: CASTLVRRTNEKLFF; DNA: TGTGCCAGCACCCTAGTCCGGAGGACTAATGAAAAACTGTTTTTT
size: once; V: TRBV12-3/TRBV12-4; D: NA; J: TRBJ1-2; CDR3: CASSLSRNYGYTF; DNA: TGTGCCAGCAGTTTGTCACGGAACTATGGCTACACCTTC
size: NA; V: TRBV19; D: NA; J: TRBJ2-7; CDR3: CASSEAGFTYEQYF; DNA: TGTGCCAGTAGTGAAGCGGGTTTTACCTACGAGCAGTACTTC
size: NA; V: TRBV2; D: NA; J: TRBJ1-4; CDR3: CASSDHRENEKLFF; DNA: TGTGCCAGCAGTGATCACAGGGAGAATGAAAAACTGTTTTTT
size: NA; V: TRBV9; D: NA; J: TRBJ1-5; CDR3: CASSVAVGQPQHF; DNA: TGTGCCAGCAGCGTTGCGGTGGGTCAGCCCCAGCATTTT
size: NA; V: TRBV28; D: TRBD2; J: TRBJ2-3; CDR3: CASSSTAGPSTDTQYF; DNA: TGTGCCAGCAGTTCCACAGCGGGGCCTAGCACAGATACGCAGTATTTT